The 26 T cell receptor beta chains listed next were all sequenced from one sample in a study of radiotherapy plus CTLA-4 blockade in lung cancer. Sequenced by immunoSEQ multiplex PCR; TCRdb stores in-frame clones only, minus some. The data show nearly 110,000 clones, about 83% seen once. Sample: peripheral blood, taken from a patient treated with radiotherapy plus ipilimumab. The source is a human donor with non-small cell lung cancer that progressed on radiotherapy plus ipilimumab. Some clones in this sample may be carry-over from other donors' samples.

The chain has TRBV6-7 and TRBJ2-2; 7 nucleotides align to TRBD2. TRBV6-7 carries the ORF label, with uncertain function. CDR3 length: 14 residues. J gave up 4 bases and V 6 bases, and 5 bases lay outside the gene matches. CDR3 protein: CASRGGGSTGELFF. The CDR3 nucleotides read TGTGCCAGCAGGGGCGGGGGATCCACCGGGGAGCTGTTTTTT.

The chain combines TRBV6-6 with TRBJ2-7, with 7 nucleotides matching TRBD1. J gave up 3 bases and V 10 bases, and 3 bases lay outside the gene matches. CDR1 and CDR2 (germline): MNHNY, SVGAGI (reference sequence). The CDR3 length is 11 residues. CDR3 protein: CATTGNYEQYF. DNA for the CDR3: TGTGCCACGACAGGGAACTACGAGCAGTACTTC.

In nucleotides, the CDR3 is TGTGCCAGCAGTCTCAAGTCTGCAGGGGTGTACGAGCAGTACTTC. Amino acid sequence: CASSLKSAGVYEQYF. The chain couples TRBV7-2 to TRBJ2-7; weak D call: TRBD1 (6 bases). V was pared by 6 bases and J by 4 bases, with 19 bases between. The CDR3 runs 15 residues. Germline V gene lookup returns CDR1 SGHTA and CDR2 FQGNSA.

The chain links TRBV5-6 to TRBJ1-6; D not certain. Germline-derived CDR1 and CDR2 are SGHDT and YYEEEE. Trimming removed 0 bases from V and 5 bases from J, with 18 bases in between. CDR3 length equals 18 residues. This CDR3 reads CASSLDVSSGINNSPLHF. The CDR3 DNA sequence: TGTGCCAGCAGCTTGGATGTATCGTCCGGGATCAATAATTCACCCCTCCACTTT.

This clone was counted a single time. The chain couples TRBV5-1 to TRBJ1-3; 7 nucleotides match TRBD1. V dropped 3 bases and J dropped 0; count of bases not matched to a gene: 6. The V gene's germline CDR1 is SGHRS and CDR2 YFSETQ. The CDR3 extends over 16 amino acids. CDR3 in DNA: TGCGCCAGCAGCTCCCTAACAGGGGACTCTGGAAACACCATATATTTT. Residues: CASSSLTGDSGNTIYF.

J is TRBJ2-7 and V is TRBV6-5; TRBD2 matches 11 bases. The CDR3 consists of 16 residues. The J segment lost 0 bases and the V segment lost 2 bases, leaving 3 bases of the junction unmatched. From germline, CDR1 is MNHEY and CDR2 SVGAGI. CDR3 sequence: CASSYGGLADSYEQYF. The CDR3 bases are TGTGCCAGCAGTTACGGGGGACTAGCGGACTCCTACGAGCAGTACTTC.

The chain links TRBV7-3 to TRBJ1-5; D ambiguous. The CDR3 sequence is 14 residues long. Germline loops: CDR1 SGHTA, CDR2 FQGTGA. Trimming removed 1 base at V and 7 bases at J, with 11 bases between. This CDR3 is CASSLRSWLQPQHF. CDR3 nucleotide sequence: TGTGCCAGCAGCTTAAGGAGCTGGTTACAGCCCCAGCATTTT.

This sequence joins TRBV25-1 and TRBJ1-2; D not resolved. V lost 4 bases, J lost 7 bases, and 16 bases lay in between. The CDR3 consists of 14 residues. The germline V gene has CDR1 MGHDK and CDR2 SYGVNS. CDR3 residues: CASSALRVEGGYTF. CDR3 sequence (DNA): TGTGCCAGCAGTGCCCTAAGGGTGGAGGGTGGCTACACCTTC.

This chain connects TRBV6-6 to TRBJ1-1; 11 bases are shared with TRBD1. V was pared by 5 bases and J by 4 bases, with 3 bases of the junction left unmatched. Germline CDR1 MNHNY, CDR2 SVGAGI (reference sequence). The CDR3 is 14 residues long. The CDR3 DNA sequence: TGTGCCAGCAGTACCGGACAGGGGGCCACTGAAGCTTTCTTT. Translation gives CASSTGQGATEAFF.

This clone was observed a few times. The V gene is TRBV7-3, the J gene TRBJ2-1; 12 bases map to TRBD2. Germline CDR1 reads SGHTA; CDR2 reads FQGTGA. V lost 4 bases, J lost 16 bases, and 5 bases stayed unmatched. This CDR3 has 12 amino acids. The CDR3 loop is CASSSSGGAKFF. CDR3 sequence (DNA): TGTGCCAGCAGCTCTAGCGGGGGGGCCAAATTCTTC.

This clone was seen more than once but under ten times. The rearrangement links TRBV6-5 to TRBJ2-3; D remains unclear. Germline assignment: CDR1 MNHEY and CDR2 SVGAGI. This CDR3 contains 15 residues. Trimming stripped 4 bases from V and 2 bases from J, with 13 bases between. CDR3 DNA sequence: TGTGCCAGCAGTTTCCTCGACGCGCCCACAGATACGCAGTATTTT. Translated: CASSFLDAPTDTQYF.

This chain joins TRBV7-2 and TRBJ1-1; D is undetermined. With 0 bases removed from V and 0 bases from J, the gap between germline ends came to 14 bases. There are 17 residues in the CDR3. CDR1 SGHTA and CDR2 FQGNSA come from the germline V gene. CDR3 protein: CASSLATTLLMNTEAFF. CDR3 coding DNA: TGTGCCAGCAGCTTAGCTACGACACTGTTGATGAACACTGAAGCTTTCTTT.

This clone was seen a single time. The chain recombines TRBV1 with TRBJ2-7; no check of the table's D call, TRBD1, against the DNA was made. TRBV1 is recorded as a pseudogene. The CDR3 extends over 15 amino acids. The CDR3: CTSSPEPRDSYEQYF. The CDR3 DNA reads TGCACCAGCAGTCCCGAACCCCGCGACAGCTACGAGCAGTACTTC.

J is TRBJ2-7 and V is TRBV27, with 11 bases lining up with TRBD1. This CDR3 comprises 14 residues. After removal of 5 bases from V and 6 bases from J, the junction contained 6 bases not matched to a gene. Germline assignment: CDR1 MNHEY and CDR2 SMNVEV (reference sequence). CDR3 amino acids: CASSPGTGGGEQYF. The CDR3 DNA reads TGTGCCAGCAGTCCCGGGACAGGGGGAGGCGAGCAGTACTTC.

The chain employs TRBV7-2 and TRBJ1-5; D gene unclear. The V end lost 1 base, the J end lost 1 base, and 8 bases lay between the germline ends. Germline V gene lookup returns CDR1 SGHTA and CDR2 FQGNSA. This CDR3 region has 15 residues. CDR3 sequence (DNA): TGTGCCAGCAGCTTAGGGGCTGGGAGCAATCAGCCCCAGCATTTT. Protein product: CASSLGAGSNQPQHF.

The chain combines TRBV7-3 with TRBJ2-1; 10 bases match TRBD1. The CDR3 loop spans 15 amino acids. Per the germline V gene, CDR1 is SGHTA and CDR2 is FQGTGA. Losses at the gene ends were 6 bases for V and 3 bases for J; bases not matched to a gene: 5. DNA for the CDR3: TGTGCCAGCAGATCCGGGACAGGGGACTACAATGAGCAGTTCTTC. It specifies CASRSGTGDYNEQFF.

The chain carries TRBV19 and TRBJ1-1; a weak D match, TRBD1 (5 bases). Trimming left V 2 bases short and J 5 bases short, with 9 bases between. This CDR3 comprises 13 residues. Germline V gene lookup returns CDR1 LNHDA and CDR2 SQIVND (reference sequence). The CDR3 protein is CASSILTGTEAFF. CDR3 coding DNA: TGTGCCAGTAGTATACTAACAGGAACTGAAGCTTTCTTT.

V is TRBV4-3 and J is TRBJ1-3; no clear D gene. Looked up from germline, CDR1 is LGHNA and CDR2 is YSLEER. V lost 2 bases, J lost 0 bases, and 11 bases lay in between. This CDR3 region has 16 residues. The CDR3 nucleotides are TGCGCCAGCAGCCAATCTCGTGTGGGCTCTGGAAACACCATATATTTT. Translated: CASSQSRVGSGNTIYF.

The V gene is TRBV9, the J gene TRBJ1-2; tentatively, D is TRBD1 (5 bases). V shed 4 bases and J shed 8 bases, with 18 bases lying between them. The germline CDR1 and CDR2 sequences are SGDLS and YYNGEE. The CDR3 is 14 residues long. The CDR3: CASSLTGEVIGYTF. CDR3 nucleotide sequence: TGTGCCAGCAGCCTAACGGGGGAGGTAATCGGCTACACCTTC.

This clone was seen a single time. The chain uses TRBV11-1 and TRBJ2-7; D might be TRBD1 (6 bases). Germline V gene lookup returns CDR1 SGHAT and CDR2 FQDESV (reference sequence). The CDR3 length is 16 residues. Trimming shortened V by 1 base and J by 1 base, and 14 bases separated the two germline ends. The CDR3 is CASSLVGHVPSYEQYF. The CDR3 DNA is TGTGCCAGCAGCTTAGTGGGACACGTTCCTTCCTACGAGCAGTACTTC. The entire variable domain, with the rest obtained from reference TRBV11-1 and TRBJ2-7, is as follows: EAEVAQSPRYKITEKSQAVAFWCDPISGHATLYWYRQILGQGPELLVQFQDESVVDDSQLPKDRFSAERLKGVDSTLKIQPAELGDSAMYLCASSLVGHVPSYEQYFGPGTRLTVT.

This rearrangement joins TRBV7-2 to TRBJ2-5; 7 nucleotides match TRBD2. The ends lost 5 bases at V and 5 bases at J; junction bases unmatched: 8. Germline loops: CDR1 SGHTA, CDR2 FQGNSA. CDR3 length: 14 amino acids. CDR3 sequence reads: CASSPPGLLETQYF. The CDR3 DNA is TGTGCCAGCAGCCCTCCGGGACTACTGGAGACCCAGTACTTC.

This sequence joins TRBV5-4 and TRBJ1-6; possibly TRBD1 for D (5 bases). Germline CDR1 SGHNT, CDR2 YYREEE (reference sequence). The CDR3 is made up of 17 amino acids. V lost 5 bases, J lost 0 bases, and 15 bases lay in between. CDR3 amino acids: CASSRQLKSSYNSPLHF. In DNA, the CDR3 is TGTGCCAGCAGTCGACAGTTAAAAAGCTCCTATAATTCACCCCTCCACTTT.

V is TRBV28 and J is TRBJ1-1, with unresolved D. Between the trimmed V and J ends, which lost 6 bases and 1 base, there was a span of 12 bases. The CDR3 extends over 14 amino acids. Germline loops: CDR1 MDHEN, CDR2 SYDVKM. This CDR3 reads CASRVFAENTEAFF. The DNA for the CDR3 is TGTGCCAGCAGGGTTTTCGCCGAGAACACTGAAGCTTTCTTT.

The chain uses TRBV25-1 and TRBJ2-5; 10 nucleotides align to TRBD2. The J segment lost 2 bases and the V segment lost 8 bases, leaving 14 bases of the junction unmatched. CDR3 length: 17 amino acids. Germline-derived CDR1 and CDR2 are MGHDK and SYGVNS. CDR3 bases: TGTGCCAGCCGAGAGATAGCGGGGGGCATGGGGCAAGAGACCCAGTACTTC. It translates to CASREIAGGMGQETQYF.

This chain links TRBV28 with TRBJ2-7; 7 nucleotides agree with TRBD1. Germline V CDR1 and CDR2: MDHEN, SYDVKM. The trim removed 6 bases at V and 5 bases at J, leaving 10 bases unmatched. This CDR3 is 14 amino acids long. The DNA for the CDR3 is TGTGCCAGCAGCGATACCGGGACAGTTAACGAGCAGTACTTC. Its translation: CASSDTGTVNEQYF.

The chain couples TRBV30 to TRBJ1-1; unclear D gene. Between the trimmed V and J ends, which lost 0 bases and 0 bases, there was a span of 8 bases. Germline V CDR1 and CDR2: GTSNPN, SVGIG (reference sequence). The length of the CDR3 is 14 residues. This CDR3 is CAWSVVGVNTEAFF. CDR3 sequence (DNA): TGTGCCTGGAGTGTAGTCGGAGTGAACACTGAAGCTTTCTTT.